The T cell receptor (beta chain) under discussion was sequenced for a study of Ad26.COV2.S vaccination and SARS-CoV-2 variants (dated by TCRdb to the early 2020s). For the wider study: Donors in the vaccine arm were drawn from COV1001, a phase I-IIa trial of Ad26.COV2.S in healthy adults that was multicentre, randomized, double-blind and placebo-controlled. Ad26.COV2.S was administered intramuscularly at 5 x 10^10 or 1 x 10^11 viral particles, either as a single shot or as two shots given 56 days apart. The specificity and breadth of SARS-CoV-2-reactive T cell receptors after Ad26.COV2.S vaccination were assessed by TCRbeta repertoire sequencing. A total of 32 samples were included in the TCR-sequenced set, comprising 19 Ad26.COV2.S vaccine recipients, 5 placebo recipients and 8 SARS-CoV-2 convalescent individuals. Participants in the trial were split at random into five groups of five each, receiving low-dose or high-dose Ad26.COV2.S once or twice, or else placebo on both occasions. Investigators remained blinded to trial group allocation during experiments and outcome assessment.

The sample's treatment or condition label, decoded: some 20 received Ad26.COV2.S at low or high dose, single or two shots; 5 received placebo; per-sample allocation not given. For vaccine and placebo recipients, repertoires were sequenced using samples collected on day 63 after the first injection. In Cohort 1b, 25 or so adults aged 18-55 years were enrolled at a single site in Boston, USA, between 29 July and 7 August 2020. Ad26.COV2.S was a replication-incompetent adenovirus type 26 vector that expressed a prefusion-stabilized SARS-CoV-2 spike protein derived from the original Wuhan strain. On the study overall, not on this receptor specifically: Comparable non-spike TCR breadth was observed between vaccine and placebo recipients, consistent with only spike being contained in the vaccine. The authors noted that the TCR breadth and depth analyses may have underestimated total T cell responses. After vaccination, spike-specific CD8+ and CD4+ T cell responses were reported to show substantial breadth. Compared with placebo recipients, Ad26.COV2.S recipients showed higher spike-specific TCR breadth (P = 0.0014). Comparing responses between vaccine doses or regimens was not something the study was powered to do.

TCRbeta CDR3 regions were sequenced with the immunoSEQ Assay. After extraction, genomic DNA underwent amplification by bias-controlled multiplex PCR, followed by high-throughput sequencing. The study's own analysis went as follows. To quantify the absolute abundance of each unique TCRbeta CDR3 region, sequences were collapsed and filtered. T cell fraction was estimated by normalization of TCRbeta template counts to usable DNA, with usable DNA being measured through amplification of reference genes present in all nucleated cells. Repertoire TCRs were annotated as SARS-CoV-2-specific by exact matching of V gene, CDR3 amino acid sequence and J gene to a known reactive TCR set. MIRA supplied the reference SARS-CoV-2 TCR set, which was filtered for enrichment in COVID-19-positive ImmuneCODE repertoires so that public or cross-reactive TCRs were removed. Using the MIRA antigens, annotated TCRs were further analysed by specific ORF or by position within an ORF. Depth was the summed frequency of annotated unique rearrangements, while breadth was defined as annotated unique rearrangements over total unique productive rearrangements. Two-sided Wilcoxon rank-sum tests were applied when comparing TCR breadth between groups. The clones in this table, taken by TCRdb from immuneACCESS, are in-frame only. Not every clone is retained; where verified, under half of the shortfall comes from an unresolved V gene, and the cause of the rest is unknown. V, J and clone size are taken as reported in that table, and D and trimming were inferred from the DNA itself. The sample contains hundreds of thousands of clones, 90% of them found a single time. Clones ranked in the top ten supply 10% to 15% of the sample.

About this clone itself: This clone's antigen is unknown. Base qualities are not recorded, but no much larger clone differs from it by a single base.

Germline trimming amounts to 2 bases on V and 7 bases on J, with 14 as the count of junction bases outside the gene matches. Sequences GTSNPN (CDR1) and SVGIG (CDR2) are obtained from the germline V gene (reference sequence). Including cysteine and phenylalanine, the CDR3 has 17 amino acids. CDR3 DNA is the only sequence kept; it has 51 bases, read in frame from the first base. Sequencing was performed on peripheral blood, taken in a trial of Ad26.COV2.S vaccine versus placebo. The receptor's source is a person aged 18-65 years who received the Ad26.COV2.S COVID-19 vaccine or a placebo. The chain is assembled from TRBV30 and TRBJ1-4, with 9 bases matching TRBD1. The CDR3 amino acid sequence is: CAWSPYLGTGKSEKLFF. The nucleotide sequence is TGTGCCTGGAGTCCCTACCTCGGGACAGGGAAGAGTGAAAAACTGTTTTTT.